This record concerns one T cell receptor (beta chain) sequence. It has no known antigen specificity. It has no much larger one-base neighbor in the sample; base qualities were not kept. These data are taken from a study of cytomegalovirus exposure and HLA in healthy donors (dated by TCRdb to 2016 to 2017). At the level of the whole study: A later analysis indicated that the 95 to 150 validation repertoires were generated on the platform also employed for the roughly 720 repertoires of the first cohort. To predict cytomegalovirus infection status, the study brought together high-throughput TCR immunosequencing, statistical association of individual TCRs with disease status, and machine learning. The study was designed to test whether signatures of past pathogen exposure could be identified by cataloging public T cell receptors. A separate validation cohort of approximately 120 different subjects was used in addition to the approximately 670-subject first cohort.

The method was the immunoSEQ multiplex PCR assay. In the paper's pipeline: A statistical classification framework was developed to diagnose cytomegalovirus status using the catalog of TCR beta chain sequences. In TCRdb, the immuneACCESS table is reduced to in-frame sequences with V and J assigned. These tables do not hold every clone; where another copy was compared, an unresolved V gene accounts for under half, and the others remain unexplained. V, J and clone size reflect that table, while D and trimming were determined from the DNA. The sample has about 190,000 clones on record, about 86% of them singletons. The ten top clones hold under 3.5% of the sample. Separate from the approximately 670-subject first cohort, the validation cohort of about 130 subjects was the group to which the donors belonged. What the study reported, not specific to this receptor: The authors suggested that the approach could potentially be generalized to other disease states and immunological phenotypes. A later analysis found that TCRs clustered in the first cohort also tended to co-occur in the 120 validation repertoires, with 94% of cluster scores above 0. In vitro tests confirmed that a few of the cytomegalovirus-associated TCR beta chains recognize cytomegalovirus antigens. A total of fewer than 200 TCR beta chains were listed by the study as associated with cytomegalovirus. Cytomegalovirus status was reported to be diagnosed by the classifier with high specificity and sensitivity in both the original and validation cohorts. A later analysis had no HLA typing for the validation cohort, so co-occurrence there was scored across all 130 or so repertoires. While some public TCRs were present in many individuals, most TCR sequences turned up only very rarely across donors.

This sequence originates from a young woman in good health and CMV-seropositive. The sample was PBMCs.

Here is the DNA: TGTGCCAGCAGCGATAGCCTCTCTGGAAACACCATATATTTT. This sequence encodes CASSDSLSGNTIYF. The chain is assembled from TRBV9 and TRBJ1-3, with no D gene named confidently. The CDR3, cysteine through phenylalanine, is 14 amino acids long. Left in the record is the CDR3 DNA by itself, 42 bases read in frame from the first base. The germline V gene provides CDR1 SGDLS and CDR2 YYNGEE. V loses 3 bases, J loses 0 bases, and the germline ends lie 7 bases apart.